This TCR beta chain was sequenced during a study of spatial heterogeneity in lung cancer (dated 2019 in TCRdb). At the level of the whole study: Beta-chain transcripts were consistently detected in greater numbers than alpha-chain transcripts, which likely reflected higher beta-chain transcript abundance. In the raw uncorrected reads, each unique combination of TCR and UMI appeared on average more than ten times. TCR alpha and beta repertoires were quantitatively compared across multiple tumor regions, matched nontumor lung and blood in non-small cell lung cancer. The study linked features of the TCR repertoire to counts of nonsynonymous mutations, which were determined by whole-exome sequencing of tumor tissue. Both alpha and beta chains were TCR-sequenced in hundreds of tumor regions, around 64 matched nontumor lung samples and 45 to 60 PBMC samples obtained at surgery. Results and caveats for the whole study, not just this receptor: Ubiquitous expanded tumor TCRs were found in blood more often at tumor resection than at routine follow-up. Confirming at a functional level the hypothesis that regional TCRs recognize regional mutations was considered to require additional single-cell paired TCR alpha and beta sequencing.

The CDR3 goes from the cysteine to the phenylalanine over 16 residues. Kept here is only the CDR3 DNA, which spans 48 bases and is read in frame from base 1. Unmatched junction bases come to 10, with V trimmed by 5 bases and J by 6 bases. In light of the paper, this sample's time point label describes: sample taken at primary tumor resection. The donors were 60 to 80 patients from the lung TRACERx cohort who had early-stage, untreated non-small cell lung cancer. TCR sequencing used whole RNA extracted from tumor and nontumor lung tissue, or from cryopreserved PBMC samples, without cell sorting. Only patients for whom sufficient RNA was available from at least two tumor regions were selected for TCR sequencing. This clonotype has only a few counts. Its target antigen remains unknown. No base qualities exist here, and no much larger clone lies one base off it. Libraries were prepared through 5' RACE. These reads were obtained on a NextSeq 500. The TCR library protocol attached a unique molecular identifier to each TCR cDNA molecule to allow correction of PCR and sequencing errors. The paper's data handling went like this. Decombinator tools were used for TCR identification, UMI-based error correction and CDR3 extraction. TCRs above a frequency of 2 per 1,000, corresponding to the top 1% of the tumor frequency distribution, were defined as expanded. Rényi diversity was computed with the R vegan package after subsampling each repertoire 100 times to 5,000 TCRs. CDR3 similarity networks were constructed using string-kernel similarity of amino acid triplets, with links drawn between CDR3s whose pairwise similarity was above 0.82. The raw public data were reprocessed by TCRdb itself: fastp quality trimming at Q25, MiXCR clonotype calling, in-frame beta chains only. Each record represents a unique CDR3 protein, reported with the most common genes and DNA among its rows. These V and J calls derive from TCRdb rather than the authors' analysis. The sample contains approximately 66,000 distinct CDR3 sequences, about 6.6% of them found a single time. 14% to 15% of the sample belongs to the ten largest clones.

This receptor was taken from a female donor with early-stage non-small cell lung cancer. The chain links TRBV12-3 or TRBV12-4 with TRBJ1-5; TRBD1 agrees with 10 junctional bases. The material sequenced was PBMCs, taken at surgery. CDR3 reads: CASSRTRDRGVQPQHF. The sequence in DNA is TGTGCCAGCAGTCGAACCCGGGACAGGGGTGTTCAGCCCCAGCATTTT.